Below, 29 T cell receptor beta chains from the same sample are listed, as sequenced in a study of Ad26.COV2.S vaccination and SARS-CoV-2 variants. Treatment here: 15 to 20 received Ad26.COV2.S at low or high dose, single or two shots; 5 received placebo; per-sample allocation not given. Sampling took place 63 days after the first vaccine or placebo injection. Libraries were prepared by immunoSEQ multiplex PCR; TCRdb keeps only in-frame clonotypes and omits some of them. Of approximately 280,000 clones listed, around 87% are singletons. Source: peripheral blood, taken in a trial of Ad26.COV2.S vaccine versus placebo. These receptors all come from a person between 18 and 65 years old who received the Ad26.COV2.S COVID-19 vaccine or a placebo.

DNA for the CDR3: TGTGCCAGCAAACGGCCCCTGGGCAATTCACCCCTCCACTTT. Translating gives CASKRPLGNSPLHF. The genes are TRBV2 and TRBJ1-6; no clear D. V was cut by 7 bases and J by 7 bases, with 14 bases left in between. The CDR3 covers 14 residues. CDR1 is SNHLY and CDR2 is FYNNEI in the germline V gene. Together with reference TRBV2 and TRBJ1-6, the CDR3 gives the full variable domain: EPEVTQTPSHQVTQMGQEVILRCVPISNHLYFYWYRQILGQKVEFLVSFYNNEISEKSEIFDDQFSVERPDGSNFTLKIRSTKLEDSAMYFCASKRPLGNSPLHFGNGTRLTVT.

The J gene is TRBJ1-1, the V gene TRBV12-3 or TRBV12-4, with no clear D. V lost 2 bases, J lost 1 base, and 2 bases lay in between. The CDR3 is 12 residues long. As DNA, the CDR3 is TGTGCCAGCAGTTTACAGAACACTGAAGCTTTCTTT. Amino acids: CASSLQNTEAFF.

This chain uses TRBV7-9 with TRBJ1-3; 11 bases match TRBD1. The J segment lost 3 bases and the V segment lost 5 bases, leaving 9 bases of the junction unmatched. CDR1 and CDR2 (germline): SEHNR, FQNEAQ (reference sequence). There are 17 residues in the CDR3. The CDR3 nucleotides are TGTGCCAGCAGCCTCGGACAGGGGGCAAATGTTGGAAACACCATATATTTT. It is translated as CASSLGQGANVGNTIYF.

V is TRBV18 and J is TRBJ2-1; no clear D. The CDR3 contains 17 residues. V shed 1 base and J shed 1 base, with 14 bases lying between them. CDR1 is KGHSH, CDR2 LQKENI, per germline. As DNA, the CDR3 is TGTGCCAGCTCACCACTTAACGTCGAAGGTTCCTACAATGAGCAGTTCTTC. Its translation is CASSPLNVEGSYNEQFF.

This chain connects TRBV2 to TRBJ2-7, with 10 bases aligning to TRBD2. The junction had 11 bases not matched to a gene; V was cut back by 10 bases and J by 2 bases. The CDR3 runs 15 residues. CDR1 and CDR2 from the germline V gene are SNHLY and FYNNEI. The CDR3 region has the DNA TGTGCCAACAGGAAGCCGGGACTAGCGCCCTACGAGCAGTACTTC. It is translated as CANRKPGLAPYEQYF.

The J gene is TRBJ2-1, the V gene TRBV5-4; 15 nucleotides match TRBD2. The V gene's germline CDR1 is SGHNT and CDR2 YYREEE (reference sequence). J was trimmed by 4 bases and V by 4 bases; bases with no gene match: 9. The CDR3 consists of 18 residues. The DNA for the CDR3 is TGTGCCAGCAGCCCGGGACTAGCGGGAGGTTGGGCTTACAATGAGCAGTTCTTC. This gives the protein CASSPGLAGGWAYNEQFF. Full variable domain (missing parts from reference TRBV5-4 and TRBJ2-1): ETGVTQSPTHLIKTRGQQVTLRCSSQSGHNTVSWYQQALGQGPQFIFQYYREEENGRGNFPPRFSGLQFPNYSSELNVNALELDDSALYLCASSPGLAGGWAYNEQFFGPGTRLTVL.

The CDR3 region has the DNA TGCGCCAGCAGTGAATTCGGTACGGGCTATGGCTACACCTTC. It yields the protein CASSEFGTGYGYTF. The rearrangement uses TRBV10-2 and TRBJ1-2; D uncertain. V lost 3 bases, J lost 4 bases, and 12 bases lay in between. Germline V lookup: CDR1 WSHSY, CDR2 SAAADI. The CDR3 has 14 amino acids.

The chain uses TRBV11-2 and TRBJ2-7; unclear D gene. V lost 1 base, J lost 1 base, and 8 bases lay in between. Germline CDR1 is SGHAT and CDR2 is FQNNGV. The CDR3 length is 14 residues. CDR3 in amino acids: CASSLAYQSYEQYF. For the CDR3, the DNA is TGTGCCAGCAGCTTAGCCTACCAGTCCTACGAGCAGTACTTC.

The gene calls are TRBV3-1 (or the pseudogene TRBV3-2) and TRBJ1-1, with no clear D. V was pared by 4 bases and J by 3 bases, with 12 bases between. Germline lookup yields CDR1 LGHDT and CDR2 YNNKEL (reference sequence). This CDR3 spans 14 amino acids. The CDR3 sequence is CASSPSGLHTEAFF. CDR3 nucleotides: TGTGCCAGCAGCCCCAGCGGGCTGCACACTGAAGCTTTCTTT.

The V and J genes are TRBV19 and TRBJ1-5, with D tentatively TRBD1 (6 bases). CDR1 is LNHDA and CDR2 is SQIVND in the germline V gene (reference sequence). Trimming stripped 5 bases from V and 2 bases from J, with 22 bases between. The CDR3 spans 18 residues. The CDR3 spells CASSFRGAGVSGNQPQHF. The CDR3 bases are TGTGCCAGTAGTTTTCGGGGGGCAGGGGTCTCTGGCAATCAGCCCCAGCATTTT. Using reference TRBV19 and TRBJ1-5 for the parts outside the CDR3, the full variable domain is DGGITQSPKYLFRKEGQNVTLSCEQNLNHDAMYWYRQDPGQGLRLIYYSQIVNDFQKGDIAEGYSVSREKKESFPLTVTSAQKNPTAFYLCASSFRGAGVSGNQPQHFGDGTRLSIL.

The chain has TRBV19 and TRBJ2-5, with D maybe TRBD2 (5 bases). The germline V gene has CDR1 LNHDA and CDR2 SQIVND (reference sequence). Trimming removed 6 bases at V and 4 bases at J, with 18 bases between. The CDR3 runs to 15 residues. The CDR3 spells CASSPRTLGGETQYF. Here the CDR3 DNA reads TGTGCCAGTAGCCCAAGGACCCTTGGAGGAGAGACCCAGTACTTC.

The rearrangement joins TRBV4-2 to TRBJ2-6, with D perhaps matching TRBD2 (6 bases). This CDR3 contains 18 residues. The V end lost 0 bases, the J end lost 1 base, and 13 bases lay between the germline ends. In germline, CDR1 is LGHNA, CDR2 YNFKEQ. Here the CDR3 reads CASSQDWVAASGANVLTF. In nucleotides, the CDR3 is TGTGCCAGCAGCCAAGATTGGGTAGCGGCTTCTGGGGCCAACGTCCTGACTTTC.

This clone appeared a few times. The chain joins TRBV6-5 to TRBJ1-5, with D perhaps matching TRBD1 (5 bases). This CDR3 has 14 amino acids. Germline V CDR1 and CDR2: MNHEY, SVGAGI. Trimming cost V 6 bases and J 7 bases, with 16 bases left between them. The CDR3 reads CASRAGWGGQPQHF. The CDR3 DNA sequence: TGTGCCAGCAGGGCTGGCTGGGGGGGACAGCCCCAGCATTTT.

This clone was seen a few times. CDR3 sequence: CASSQGLTAGANVLTF. The CDR3 DNA reads as TGTGCCAGCAGCCAAGGTCTAACAGCCGGGGCCAACGTCCTGACTTTC. The genes are TRBV3-1 (or the pseudogene TRBV3-2) and TRBJ2-6; no firm D call. Germline V CDR1 and CDR2: LGHDT, YNNKEL (reference sequence). CDR3 length equals 16 residues. The V end lost 1 base, the J end lost 4 bases, and 11 bases lay between the germline ends.

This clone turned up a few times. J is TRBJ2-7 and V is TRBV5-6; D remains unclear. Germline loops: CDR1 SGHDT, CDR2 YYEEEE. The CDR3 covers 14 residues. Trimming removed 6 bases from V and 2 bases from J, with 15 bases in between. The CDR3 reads CASTRGVETYEQYF. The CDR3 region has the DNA TGTGCCAGCACCCGTGGGGTCGAGACCTACGAGCAGTACTTC.

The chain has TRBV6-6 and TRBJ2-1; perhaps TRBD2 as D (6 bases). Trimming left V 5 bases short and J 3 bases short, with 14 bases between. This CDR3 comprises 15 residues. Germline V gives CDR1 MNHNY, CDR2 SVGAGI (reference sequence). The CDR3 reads CASSPTRVVYNEQFF. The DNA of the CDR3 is TGTGCCAGCAGTCCGACTAGAGTAGTCTACAATGAGCAGTTCTTC.

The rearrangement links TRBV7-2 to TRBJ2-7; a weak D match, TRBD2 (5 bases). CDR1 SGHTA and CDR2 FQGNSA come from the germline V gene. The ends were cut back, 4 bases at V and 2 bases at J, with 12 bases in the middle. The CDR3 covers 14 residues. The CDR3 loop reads CASSSVASTYEQYF. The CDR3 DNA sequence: TGTGCCAGCAGCTCCGTAGCGAGTACCTACGAGCAGTACTTC.

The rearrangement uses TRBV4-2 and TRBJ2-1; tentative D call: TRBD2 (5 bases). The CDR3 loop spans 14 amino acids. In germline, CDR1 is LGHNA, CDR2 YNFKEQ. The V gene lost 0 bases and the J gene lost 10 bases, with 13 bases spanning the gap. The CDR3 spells CASSQEAAVAEQFF. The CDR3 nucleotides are TGTGCCAGCAGCCAAGAAGCCGCGGTAGCGGAGCAGTTCTTC.

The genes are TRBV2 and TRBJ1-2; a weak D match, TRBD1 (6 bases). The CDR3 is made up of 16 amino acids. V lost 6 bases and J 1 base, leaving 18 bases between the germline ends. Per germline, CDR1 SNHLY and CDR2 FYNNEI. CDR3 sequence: CASRDSGRGVNYGYTF. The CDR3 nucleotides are TGTGCCAGCAGAGATTCTGGGAGGGGGGTTAACTATGGCTACACCTTC.

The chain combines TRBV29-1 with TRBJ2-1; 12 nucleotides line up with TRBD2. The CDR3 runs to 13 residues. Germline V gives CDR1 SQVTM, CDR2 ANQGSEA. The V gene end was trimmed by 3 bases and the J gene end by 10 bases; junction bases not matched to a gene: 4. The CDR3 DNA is TGCAGCGTTGAGGCTAGCGGGAGGGAAGAGCAGTTCTTC. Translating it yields CSVEASGREEQFF.

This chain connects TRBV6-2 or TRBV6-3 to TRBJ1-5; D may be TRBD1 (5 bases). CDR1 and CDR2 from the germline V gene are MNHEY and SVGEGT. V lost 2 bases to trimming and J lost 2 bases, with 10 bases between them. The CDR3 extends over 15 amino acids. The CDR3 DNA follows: TGTGCCAGCAGTTACCAGGGCAGGGGCAATCAGCCCCAGCATTTT. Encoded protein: CASSYQGRGNQPQHF.

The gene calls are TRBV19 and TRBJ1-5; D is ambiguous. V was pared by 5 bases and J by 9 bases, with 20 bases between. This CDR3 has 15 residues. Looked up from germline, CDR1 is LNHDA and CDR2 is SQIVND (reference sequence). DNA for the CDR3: TGTGCCAGTAGTCTTACCTTTGCGGGTGTGGGGCCCCAGCATTTT. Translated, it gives CASSLTFAGVGPQHF. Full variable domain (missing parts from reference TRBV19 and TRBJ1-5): DGGITQSPKYLFRKEGQNVTLSCEQNLNHDAMYWYRQDPGQGLRLIYYSQIVNDFQKGDIAEGYSVSREKKESFPLTVTSAQKNPTAFYLCASSLTFAGVGPQHFGDGTRLSIL.

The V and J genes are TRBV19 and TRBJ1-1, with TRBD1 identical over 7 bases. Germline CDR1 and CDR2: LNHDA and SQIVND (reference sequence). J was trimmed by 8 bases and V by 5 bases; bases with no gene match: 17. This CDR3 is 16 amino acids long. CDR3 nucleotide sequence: TGTGCCAGTAGTCCAACCGGAGGCAGGGGGAGTTCCGAAGCTTTCTTT. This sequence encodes CASSPTGGRGSSEAFF.

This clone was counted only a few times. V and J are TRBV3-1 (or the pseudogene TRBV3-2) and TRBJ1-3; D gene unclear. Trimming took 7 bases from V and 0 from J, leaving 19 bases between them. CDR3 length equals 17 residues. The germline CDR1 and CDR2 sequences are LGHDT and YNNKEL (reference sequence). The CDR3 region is CASTSGMYGDSGNTIYF. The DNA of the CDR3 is TGTGCCAGCACCAGTGGTATGTACGGGGACTCTGGAAACACCATATATTTT.

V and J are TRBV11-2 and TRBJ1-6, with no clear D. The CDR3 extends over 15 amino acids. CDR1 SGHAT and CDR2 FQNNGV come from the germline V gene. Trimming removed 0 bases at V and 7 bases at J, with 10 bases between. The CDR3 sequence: CASSLDPVANSPLHF. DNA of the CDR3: TGTGCCAGCAGCTTAGATCCGGTCGCCAATTCACCCCTCCACTTT.

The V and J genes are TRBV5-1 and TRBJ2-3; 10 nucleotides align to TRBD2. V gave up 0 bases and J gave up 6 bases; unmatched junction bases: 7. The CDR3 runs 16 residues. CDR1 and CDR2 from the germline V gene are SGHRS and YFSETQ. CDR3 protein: CASSLVELAGEDTQYF. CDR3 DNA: TGCGCCAGCAGCTTGGTAGAGCTAGCGGGAGAGGATACGCAGTATTTT.

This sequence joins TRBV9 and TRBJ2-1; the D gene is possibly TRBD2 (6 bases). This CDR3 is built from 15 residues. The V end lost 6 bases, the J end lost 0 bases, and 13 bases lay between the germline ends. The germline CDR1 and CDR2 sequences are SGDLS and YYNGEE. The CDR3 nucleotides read TGTGCCAGCACCTCGCGGGACTTCTCCTACAATGAGCAGTTCTTC. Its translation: CASTSRDFSYNEQFF.

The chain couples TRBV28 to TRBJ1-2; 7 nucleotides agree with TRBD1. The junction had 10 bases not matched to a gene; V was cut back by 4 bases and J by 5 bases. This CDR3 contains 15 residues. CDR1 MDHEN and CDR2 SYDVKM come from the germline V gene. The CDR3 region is CASSSQDRPNYGYTF. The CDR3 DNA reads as TGTGCCAGCAGTTCACAGGACAGGCCGAATTATGGCTACACCTTC.

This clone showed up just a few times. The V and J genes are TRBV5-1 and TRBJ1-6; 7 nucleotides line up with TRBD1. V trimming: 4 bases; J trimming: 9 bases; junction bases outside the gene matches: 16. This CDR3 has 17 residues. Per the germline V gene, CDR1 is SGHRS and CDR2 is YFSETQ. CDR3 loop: CASSPVGTQGITSPLHF. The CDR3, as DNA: TGCGCCAGCAGCCCTGTCGGGACACAGGGGATAACTTCACCCCTCCACTTT.